This T cell receptor beta chain was observed in a study of PD-1 blockade in classical Hodgkin lymphoma. Findings and caveats of the study: The CD4+ diversity rise by C4D1 was clearest in complete responders.

Clones were sequenced by immunoSEQ multiplex PCR, and TCRdb holds only the in-frame ones, with some missing. This table holds 80,000 to 100,000 clones, roughly 92% found once. About this clone: Its antigen is currently unknown.

The V and J ends lost 8 bases and 3 bases respectively, with 14 bases between them. This CDR3 is built from 13 residues. In germline, CDR1 is MNHEY, CDR2 SMNVEV (reference sequence). In every patient, relapse followed autologous stem cell transplantation, while exposure to brentuximab vedotin differed. The material sequenced was peripheral blood mononuclear cells (PBMCs), taken at baseline. The clonotype was recovered from a human donor with classical Hodgkin lymphoma. This rearrangement joins TRBV27 to TRBJ2-7, with D perhaps matching TRBD1 (5 bases). The DNA of the CDR3 is TGTGCCAGCTCTTGGCGCGACAGCTACGAGCAGTACTTC. Amino acids: CASSWRDSYEQYF.